Shown below are 15 T cell receptor beta chains from a single sample sequenced in a study of cytotoxic CD8 clonotypes in ibrutinib-treated CLL. Measured with immunoSEQ multiplex PCR; TCRdb has only the in-frame clones, and not every one. The sample lists approximately 140,000 clones, approximately 80% seen once, with roughly a quarter in the top ten. The sample here was PBMCs, taken after 12 months of ibrutinib treatment. These receptors all stem from a human donor with chronic lymphocytic leukemia.

The J gene is TRBJ2-7, the V gene TRBV6-5; D remains unclear. Germline V gene lookup returns CDR1 MNHEY and CDR2 SVGAGI. V was shortened by 0 bases and J by 5 bases, with 8 bases between the two germline ends. CDR3 length: 13 amino acids. The CDR3 nucleotides read TGTGCCAGCAGTTACTCGATCTGGGACGAGCAGTACTTC. Protein: CASSYSIWDEQYF.

This chain connects TRBV7-2 to TRBJ2-1; D ambiguous. V was cut by 0 bases and J by 9 bases, with 12 bases left in between. The germline CDR1 and CDR2 sequences are SGHTA and FQGNSA. The CDR3 extends over 14 amino acids. The CDR3 coding sequence is TGTGCCAGCAGCTTAGCCGGGCCGGGTTTTGAGCAGTTCTTC. This gives the protein CASSLAGPGFEQFF.

This clone was seen a handful of times. V and J are TRBV2 and TRBJ1-1; no definite D call. Germline lookup yields CDR1 SNHLY and CDR2 FYNNEI. CDR3 length: 13 amino acids. Trimming took 7 bases from V and 1 from J, leaving 10 bases between them. The CDR3 coding sequence is TGTGCCAGCACCGACGGCCGGAACACTGAAGCTTTCTTT. This codes for CASTDGRNTEAFF.

This clone came up once. The V and J genes are TRBV5-1 and TRBJ2-2, with TRBD1 matching over 7 bases. Germline V gene lookup returns CDR1 SGHRS and CDR2 YFSETQ. This CDR3 has 15 amino acids. The V and J ends lost 2 bases and 4 bases, in that order; junction bases with no gene match: 5. The CDR3 DNA is TGCGCCAGCAGCTTAGGACAGGTGACCACCGGGGAGCTGTTTTTT. Amino acids: CASSLGQVTTGELFF.

The chain couples TRBV29-1 to TRBJ2-5; D gene uncertain. The V end lost 0 bases, the J end lost 5 bases, and 13 bases lay between the germline ends. The CDR3 is 14 residues long. CDR1 and CDR2 from the germline V gene are SQVTM and ANQGSEA. The CDR3 DNA reads as TGCAGCGTTGAAGATATAAGGGATGGGGAGACCCAGTACTTC. It translates to CSVEDIRDGETQYF.

The V call is TRBV6-5, the J call TRBJ1-5; no clear D gene. CDR1 and CDR2 from the germline V gene are MNHEY and SVGAGI. The CDR3 runs to 14 residues. V dropped 0 bases and J dropped 1 base, with 4 bases sitting between them. The DNA of the CDR3 is TGTGCCAGCAGTTACTCAGGGAGCAATCAGCCCCAGCATTTT. Its protein is CASSYSGSNQPQHF.

The chain is built from TRBV6-6 and TRBJ2-1; the D gene could be TRBD1 or TRBD2 (5 bases each). CDR3 length equals 11 residues. Germline assignment: CDR1 MNHNY and CDR2 SVGAGI (reference sequence). Trimming took off 2 bases at V and 11 bases at J, with 7 bases between the two ends. CDR3 residues: CASSYLGQQFF. The CDR3 nucleotides read TGTGCCAGCAGTTACCTGGGACAGCAGTTCTTC.

There are a few counts of this clone. The CDR3 region is CASSHRDSDSPLHF. CDR3 in DNA: TGCGCCAGCAGCCATCGGGATTCGGATTCACCCCTCCACTTT. The chain couples TRBV4-1 to TRBJ1-6, with unresolved D. Germline V gene data show CDR1 as MGHRA and CDR2 as YSYEKL. Trimming left V 3 bases short and J 8 bases short, with 11 bases between. The CDR3 consists of 14 residues.

The CDR3 spells CASSPLGYEQYF. CDR3 nucleotide sequence: TGTGCCAGCAGCCCTTTGGGTTACGAGCAGTACTTC. The V call is TRBV5-6, the J call TRBJ2-7; D is ambiguous. This CDR3 spans 12 amino acids. The V end lost 4 bases, the J end lost 4 bases, and 9 bases lay between the germline ends. Germline V gene sequence: CDR1 SGHDT, CDR2 YYEEEE. Full variable domain (rest looked up from reference TRBV5-6 and TRBJ2-7): DAGVTQSPTHLIKTRGQQVTLRCSPKSGHDTVSWYQQALGQGPQFIFQYYEEEERQRGNFPDRFSGHQFPNYSSELNVNALLLGDSALYLCASSPLGYEQYFGPGTRLTVT.

CDR3 nucleotide sequence: TGTGCCAGCAGCGTAGGCATCGACACGAACACCGGGGAGCTGTTTTTT. This translates into CASSVGIDTNTGELFF. The V and J genes are TRBV9 and TRBJ2-2; D remains ambiguous. The CDR3 extends over 16 amino acids. Germline CDR1 SGDLS, CDR2 YYNGEE. V shed 0 bases and J shed 0 bases, with 9 bases lying between them.

This chain connects TRBV6-1 to TRBJ1-5; 7 positions agree with TRBD1. The CDR3 loop spans 14 amino acids. Germline trimming cut 6 bases from V and 5 bases from J; bases unmatched to any gene: 7. Germline CDR1 reads MNHNS; CDR2 reads SASEGT. In nucleotides, the CDR3 is TGTGCCAGCAGCATTGGACAGGCCTATCAGCCCCAGCATTTT. Amino acid sequence: CASSIGQAYQPQHF.

This rearrangement joins TRBV21-1 to TRBJ2-3; the table's TRBD2 call for D was not verified on the DNA. TRBV21-1 is designated a pseudogene. This CDR3 is 15 amino acids long. CDR3 DNA: TGTGCCAGCAGCCGTCACTCACGTGGCACAGATACGCAGTATTTT. It specifies CASSRHSRGTDTQYF.

The chain links TRBV29-1 to TRBJ2-1; D is unresolved. Trimming left V 3 bases short and J 4 bases short, with 13 bases between. This CDR3 comprises 14 residues. Germline V CDR1 and CDR2: SQVTM, ANQGSEA. In DNA form, the CDR3 reads TGCAGCGTTGATAGACTCGGAATATACAATGAGCAGTTCTTC. Translated, it gives CSVDRLGIYNEQFF.

The sample holds one count of this clone. V is TRBV5-4 and J is TRBJ2-1; D not certain. The CDR3 loop spans 11 amino acids. V lost 0 bases to trimming and J lost 9 bases, with 4 bases between them. Germline V CDR1 and CDR2: SGHNT, YYREEE (reference sequence). In DNA form, the CDR3 reads TGTGCCAGCAGCTTGGAAGGTGAGCAGTTCTTC. This encodes CASSLEGEQFF.

This rearrangement joins TRBV11-3 to TRBJ2-7, with 8 bases lining up with TRBD2. Germline assignment: CDR1 SGHNT and CDR2 YENEEA. V trimming: 5 bases; J trimming: 3 bases; junction bases outside the gene matches: 9. The CDR3 runs to 15 residues. The CDR3 DNA sequence: TGTGCCAGCAGCCCTGGGGGCGGGAGGATCTACGAGCAGTACTTC. Protein: CASSPGGGRIYEQYF.